A single T cell receptor beta chain is shown here with its context. This clonotype was detected a few times. The antigen it binds to is not known. No base qualities exist here, and no much larger clone lies one base off it. The sample belongs to a study of T-cell reconstitution after alpha-beta-depleted transplantation in children (dated by TCRdb to the mid-2010s). In the study overall: The study quantitatively tracked T-cell immune reconstitution after TCRalphabeta/CD19-depleted allogeneic hematopoietic cell transplantation in children using TCR repertoire profiling.

To prepare the library, PCR was applied. Data came from an Illumina HiSeq 2500. TCR library preparation used molecular barcoding, with unique molecular identifiers applied to normalize quantification of the TCRbeta repertoire. The public reads were reprocessed in TCRdb via fastp at Q25 and MiXCR, keeping in-frame beta chains. A single entry per CDR3 protein holds the most common genes and DNA from its merged rows. The sample table shows 600,000 to 700,000 distinct CDR3 sequences, and approximately 15% are seen once. Clones ranked in the top ten supply under 1.2% of the sample. V is cut back by 2 bases and J by 8 bases, with 11 bases in the junction unmatched. The CDR3 has 14 amino acids, counting the end cysteine and phenylalanine. Left in the record is the CDR3 DNA by itself, 42 bases read in frame from the first base. The CDR1 and CDR2 encoded by the germline V gene are SQVTM and ANQGSEA.

This clonotype originated in a human donor who donated a stem cell graft to a child with acute myeloid leukemia. The chain is encoded by TRBV29-1 joined to TRBJ1-1; 7 bases in between match TRBD1. The specimen comprised PBMCs from the stem cell graft donor, sampled from the stem cell graft. The CDR3 protein is CSVEPWQGDKEAFF. The DNA sequence follows: TGCAGCGTTGAACCCTGGCAGGGGGATAAGGAAGCTTTCTTT.